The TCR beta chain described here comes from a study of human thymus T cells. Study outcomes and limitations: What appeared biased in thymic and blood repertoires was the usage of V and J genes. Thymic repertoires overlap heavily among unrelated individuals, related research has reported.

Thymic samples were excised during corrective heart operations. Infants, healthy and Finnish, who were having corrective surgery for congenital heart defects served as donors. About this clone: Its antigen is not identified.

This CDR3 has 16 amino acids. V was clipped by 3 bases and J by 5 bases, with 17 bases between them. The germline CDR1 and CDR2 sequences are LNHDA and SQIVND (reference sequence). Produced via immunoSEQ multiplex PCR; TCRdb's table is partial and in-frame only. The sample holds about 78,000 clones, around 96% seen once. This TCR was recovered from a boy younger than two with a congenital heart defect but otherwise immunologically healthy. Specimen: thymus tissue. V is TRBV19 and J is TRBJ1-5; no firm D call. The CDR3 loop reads CASSIRLRISDQPQHF. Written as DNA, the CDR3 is TGTGCCAGTAGTATTCGGCTTAGAATCTCGGATCAGCCCCAGCATTTT.